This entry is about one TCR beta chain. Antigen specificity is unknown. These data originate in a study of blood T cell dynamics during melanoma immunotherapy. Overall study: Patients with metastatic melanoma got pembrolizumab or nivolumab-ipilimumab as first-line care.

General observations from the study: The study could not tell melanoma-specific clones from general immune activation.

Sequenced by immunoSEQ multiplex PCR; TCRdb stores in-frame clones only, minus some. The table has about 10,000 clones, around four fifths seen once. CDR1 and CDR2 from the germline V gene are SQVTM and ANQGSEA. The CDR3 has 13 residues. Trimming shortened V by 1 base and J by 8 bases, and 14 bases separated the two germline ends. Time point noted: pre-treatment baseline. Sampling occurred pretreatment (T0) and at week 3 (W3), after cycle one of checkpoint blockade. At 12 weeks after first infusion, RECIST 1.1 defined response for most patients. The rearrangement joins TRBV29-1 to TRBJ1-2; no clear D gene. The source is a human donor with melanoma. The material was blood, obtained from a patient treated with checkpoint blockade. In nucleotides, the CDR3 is TGCAGCGTTGAAGGGATCGGGTCCTACGGCTACACCTTC. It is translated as CSVEGIGSYGYTF.